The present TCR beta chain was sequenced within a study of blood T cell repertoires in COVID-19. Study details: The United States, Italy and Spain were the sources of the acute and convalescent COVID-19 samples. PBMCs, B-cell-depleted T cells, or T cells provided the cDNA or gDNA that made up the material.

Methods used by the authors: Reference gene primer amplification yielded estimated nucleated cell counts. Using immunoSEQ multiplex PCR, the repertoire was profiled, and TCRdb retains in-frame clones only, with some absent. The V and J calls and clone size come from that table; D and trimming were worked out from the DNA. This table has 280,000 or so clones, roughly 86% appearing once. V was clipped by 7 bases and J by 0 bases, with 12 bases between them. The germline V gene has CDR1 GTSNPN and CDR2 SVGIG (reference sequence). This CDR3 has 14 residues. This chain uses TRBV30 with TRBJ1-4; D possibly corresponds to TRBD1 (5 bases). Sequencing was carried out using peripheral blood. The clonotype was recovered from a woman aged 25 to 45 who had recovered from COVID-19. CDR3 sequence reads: CAFKRGATNEKLFF. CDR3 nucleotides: TGTGCCTTCAAGCGGGGGGCAACTAATGAAAAACTGTTTTTT.